This TCR beta chain was recovered during a study of shared clonotypes between healthy human individuals. The ends were cut back, 0 bases at V and 2 bases at J, with 8 bases in the middle. The CDR3 covers 14 residues. Germline V gives CDR1 LNHNV, CDR2 YYDKDF (reference sequence). Terminally differentiated effector memory CD45RA+ cells were excluded from the naive CD8 cells, which were CD45RO-negative and positively selected for CCR7. As originally analysed: Sequence data from immunoSEQ were junction-only and lacked quality scores; consequently, filtering differed. Clones were read by immunoSEQ multiplex PCR, and TCRdb kept only the in-frame ones, dropping some. V and J calls and clone size follow that table, whereas D and trimming were derived from the DNA. The table lists around 600,000 clones, approximately 95% of them singletons.

Sequencing used naive CD8+ T cells sorted from blood. The chain recombines TRBV15 with TRBJ2-7; a weak D match, TRBD2 (5 bases). This TCR came from a woman aged 25 to 39 in good health. The CDR3 nucleotides are TGTGCCACCAGCAGAGAACGGGAAACCTACGAGCAGTACTTC. Amino acid sequence: CATSRERETYEQYF. The full variable domain, its missing parts supplied by reference TRBV15 and TRBJ2-7, is DAMVIQNPRYQVTQFGKPVTLSCSQTLNHNVMYWYQQKSSQAPKLLFHYYDKDFNNEADTPDNFQSRRPNTSFCFLDIRSPGLGDTAMYLCATSRERETYEQYFGPGTRLTVT.